This is a list of T cell receptor beta chains from one sample in a study of cytomegalovirus exposure and HLA in healthy donors. Sequencing was performed with immunoSEQ multiplex PCR; in TCRdb, only in-frame clones are kept and a portion is missing. This table holds some 150,000 clones, 70% to 80% found once. The sample consisted of PBMCs. These receptors all come from a woman in her forties or fifties in good health and CMV-seronegative. CDR3s include the opening cysteine and the closing phenylalanine or tryptophan. The order of the fields is J gene, clone size, V gene, CDR3 protein. Size is omitted from some rows. Given values are once, few, many or a class for expanded clones.

TRBJ2-7 | - | TRBV9 | CASSVAQGLYEQYF
TRBJ2-7 | few | TRBV7-9 | CASSLDRVYEQYF
TRBJ2-7 | - | TRBV4-2 | CASSQDRVLYAEQYF
TRBJ2-1 | - | TRBV25-1 | CASGAINEQFF
TRBJ1-2 | - | TRBV15 | CATSRDRGRDSGYTF
TRBJ1-5 | - | TRBV2 | CASSVLDRSNQPQHF
TRBJ1-6 | - | TRBV28 | CASSLIRSDRGLESYNSPLHF
TRBJ1-2 | - | TRBV28 | CASSLWGGAPNRGGF
TRBJ2-7 | - | TRBV10-3 | CAISDSPSGTSRQYF
TRBJ2-7 | - | TRBV5-4 | CASSLGLDSYEQYF
TRBJ2-7 | - | TRBV7-2 | CASSPQQGRAHEQYF
TRBJ2-7 | - | TRBV27 | CASTREGQVHF
TRBJ2-5 | - | TRBV29-1 | CSVSRRSGGAEETQYF
TRBJ2-4 | - | TRBV21-1 | CASSKESGTGVAKNIQYF
TRBJ1-1 | - | TRBV10-3 | CAISDAAGPGEAFF
TRBJ2-7 | - | TRBV13 | CASSLTGVGSYEQYF
TRBJ2-2 | - | TRBV11-3 | CASSPGSGGNTGELFF
TRBJ2-4 | - | TRBV7-9 | CSSSLVSGALAKNIQYF
TRBJ1-3 | - | TRBV9 | CASSVRGDSGNTIYF
- | - | TRBV4-2 | CASSGGRAGGPPADEQYF